These 28 T cell receptor beta chains came from one sample sequenced in a study of blood T cell repertoires in COVID-19. Here immunoSEQ multiplex PCR was the method, and the copy in TCRdb shows in-frame clones only, minus some. The data show about 69,000 clones, around 90% seen once. Sequenced input: peripheral blood. These receptors all come from a man aged 45-60 years with acute or convalescent COVID-19.

This rearrangement joins TRBV30 to TRBJ2-3; TRBD2 matches 11 bases. There are 14 residues in the CDR3. V was clipped by 4 bases and J by 3 bases; unmatched bases: 3. Looked up from germline, CDR1 is GTSNPN and CDR2 is SVGIG (reference sequence). In DNA form, the CDR3 reads TGTGCCTGGATGACTAGCGGGAAGACAGATACGCAGTATTTT. It specifies CAWMTSGKTDTQYF.

The rearrangement uses TRBV19 and TRBJ1-2; TRBD1 agrees at 12 bases. Per the germline V gene, CDR1 is LNHDA and CDR2 is SQIVND (reference sequence). The CDR3 consists of 16 residues. The junction had 8 bases not matched to a gene; V was cut back by 6 bases and J by 3 bases. The DNA for the CDR3 is TGTGCCAGTAGCAGGTCGGGACAGGGGGCCTACTATGGCTACACCTTC. Its translation: CASSRSGQGAYYGYTF.

This chain joins TRBV27 and TRBJ2-2; 7 bases align to TRBD2. The CDR3 is 15 amino acids. The V segment lost 6 bases and the J segment 6 bases; nucleotides outside the gene matches: 10. CDR1 MNHEY and CDR2 SMNVEV come from the germline V gene (reference sequence). CDR3 sequence reads: CASSLRLAEPGELFF. In DNA form, the CDR3 reads TGTGCCAGCAGCCTCCGCCTAGCGGAGCCCGGGGAGCTGTTTTTT.

The chain has TRBV2 and TRBJ2-2; D might be TRBD2 (6 bases). Germline values: CDR1 SNHLY, CDR2 FYNNEI. V was shortened by 11 bases and J by 6 bases, with 13 bases between the two germline ends. This CDR3 is built from 12 residues. This CDR3 reads CAAGGEAGELFF. The CDR3 nucleotides are TGTGCCGCAGGCGGGGAGGCCGGGGAGCTGTTTTTT.

The chain links TRBV24-1 to TRBJ2-3; 7 bases align to TRBD2. Losses at the gene ends were 7 bases for V and 6 bases for J; bases not matched to a gene: 18. Germline loops: CDR1 KGHDR, CDR2 SFDVKD. The CDR3 is 17 residues long. The CDR3 protein is CATRETTSSGGRDTQYF. CDR3 coding DNA: TGTGCCACCAGGGAGACTACGTCTAGCGGTGGTAGGGATACGCAGTATTTT.

The chain recombines TRBV25-1 with TRBJ2-7; tentatively, D is TRBD1 (6 bases). The CDR3 runs to 13 residues. Germline CDR1 reads MGHDK; CDR2 reads SYGVNS. The germline V and J ends were trimmed by 6 bases and 2 bases, with 11 bases remaining between them. CDR3 nucleotide sequence: TGTGCCAGCAGGGACAGCTTTACCTACGAGCAGTACTTC. Translated, it gives CASRDSFTYEQYF.

V gene TRBV5-1 combines with J gene TRBJ2-2; a possible D gene is TRBD2 (5 bases). Per the germline V gene, CDR1 is SGHRS and CDR2 is YFSETQ. Trimming left V 2 bases short and J 0 bases short, with 8 bases between. There are 15 residues in the CDR3. Written as DNA, the CDR3 is TGCGCCAGCAGCTTAATAGCGACGAACACCGGGGAGCTGTTTTTT. Protein sequence: CASSLIATNTGELFF.

This chain uses TRBV19 with TRBJ2-6, with D uncertain. The CDR3 has 16 residues. V was cut by 3 bases and J by 1 base, with 10 bases left in between. The germline V gene has CDR1 LNHDA and CDR2 SQIVND (reference sequence). The CDR3 bases are TGTGCCAGTAGTATTGCAGGCCTATCTGGGGCCAACGTCCTGACTTTC. It translates to CASSIAGLSGANVLTF.

This clone was counted a few times. The chain couples TRBV27 to TRBJ2-3; 10 bases fit TRBD2. J gave up 12 bases and V 5 bases, and 8 bases lay outside the gene matches. Looked up from germline, CDR1 is MNHEY and CDR2 is SMNVEV (reference sequence). The CDR3 covers 13 residues. The CDR3 DNA reads as TGTGCCAGCAGTCAACTAGCGGGACGTTTCCAGTATTTT. Translating it yields CASSQLAGRFQYF.

This clone was detected a few times. The V gene is TRBV9, the J gene TRBJ2-7, with TRBD1 identical over 10 bases. The germline V gene has CDR1 SGDLS and CDR2 YYNGEE. The V gene end was trimmed by 0 bases and the J gene end by 4 bases; junction bases not matched to a gene: 4. This CDR3 has 15 amino acids. The CDR3 region is CASSVAMGQGYEQYF. The CDR3 DNA sequence: TGTGCCAGCAGCGTAGCTATGGGACAGGGGTACGAGCAGTACTTC.

J is TRBJ1-5 and V is TRBV6-1; TRBD1 might be the D (6 bases). Per germline, CDR1 MNHNS and CDR2 SASEGT. The CDR3 has 15 amino acids. Trimming pared 3 bases from V and 5 bases from J, leaving 14 bases between. The CDR3 loop reads CASSESGGHDQPQHF. The CDR3 DNA reads as TGTGCCAGCAGTGAGAGCGGGGGACATGATCAGCCCCAGCATTTT.

The chain couples TRBV25-1 to TRBJ2-4; 9 nucleotides match TRBD1. V was pared by 9 bases and J by 6 bases, with 18 bases of the junction left unmatched. CDR1 and CDR2 (germline): MGHDK, SYGVNS. This CDR3 has 17 residues. The CDR3 DNA reads as TGTGCCAGTACAAGCCCCAACCCGGGACAGGGTCCAAACATTCAGTACTTC. Its translation: CASTSPNPGQGPNIQYF.

The CDR3 spells CASSSKSTGVSGNTIYF. The CDR3 nucleotides read TGTGCCAGTAGTAGCAAGTCGACAGGCGTCTCTGGAAACACCATATATTTT. The chain carries TRBV19 and TRBJ1-3; a possible D gene is TRBD1 (6 bases). The CDR3 sequence is 17 residues long. The germline CDR1 and CDR2 sequences are LNHDA and SQIVND (reference sequence). V lost 4 bases and J lost 0, with 16 bases in between. The full variable domain, rest sourced from reference TRBV19 and TRBJ1-3, is DGGITQSPKYLFRKEGQNVTLSCEQNLNHDAMYWYRQDPGQGLRLIYYSQIVNDFQKGDIAEGYSVSREKKESFPLTVTSAQKNPTAFYLCASSSKSTGVSGNTIYFGEGSWLTVV.

CDR3 protein: CASSESRVDQPQHF. The CDR3 nucleotides are TGTGCCAGCAGTGAATCCAGGGTGGATCAGCCCCAGCATTTT. The chain employs TRBV25-1 and TRBJ1-5, with D maybe TRBD1 (5 bases). The V gene's germline CDR1 is MGHDK and CDR2 SYGVNS. This CDR3 comprises 14 residues. Deletions cut 1 base from V and 5 bases from J, with 9 bases between.

This clone has a single count. The chain carries TRBV21-1 and TRBJ2-1; the D call of TRBD2 is as the table states it, not checked on the DNA. TRBV21-1 is assigned pseudogene status. The CDR3 loop spans 15 amino acids. CDR3 in amino acids: CASSNASGRVCEQFF. Here the CDR3 DNA reads TGTGCCAGCAGCAATGCTAGCGGGAGAGTTTGTGAGCAGTTCTTC.

The chain employs TRBV7-2 and TRBJ1-1; TRBD1 aligns across 7 bases. The trim removed 5 bases at V and 2 bases at J, leaving 8 bases unmatched. Germline V lookup: CDR1 SGHTA, CDR2 FQGNSA. CDR3 length: 15 amino acids. CDR3 region: CASSPQTGLNTEAFF. The CDR3 DNA follows: TGTGCCAGCAGCCCCCAGACAGGGCTCAACACTGAAGCTTTCTTT.

The chain links TRBV5-1 to TRBJ2-3, with D possibly being TRBD2 (5 bases). This CDR3 is built from 15 residues. Germline assignment: CDR1 SGHRS and CDR2 YFSETQ. The ends were cut back, 6 bases at V and 2 bases at J, with 16 bases in the middle. CDR3 sequence reads: CASISGGGTTDTQYF. The CDR3 DNA reads TGCGCCAGCATCTCAGGAGGCGGAACCACAGATACGCAGTATTTT.

The chain uses TRBV7-9 and TRBJ2-5, with D perhaps matching TRBD2 (6 bases). The CDR3 is 13 amino acids. Germline V lookup: CDR1 SEHNR, CDR2 FQNEAQ (reference sequence). The V end was cut by 2 bases, the J end by 3 bases, with 7 bases between. The CDR3 protein is CASSLTGEETQYF. The DNA of the CDR3 is TGTGCCAGCAGCTTAACGGGAGAAGAGACCCAGTACTTC.

This chain links TRBV19 with TRBJ1-1; 8 bases are a match to TRBD1. Germline lookup yields CDR1 LNHDA and CDR2 SQIVND (reference sequence). This CDR3 spans 12 amino acids. Unmatched junction bases numbered 3, after V lost 8 bases and J lost 4 bases. In DNA, the CDR3 is TGTGCCAGTGGACAGGGAGGCACTGAAGCTTTCTTT. Amino acid sequence: CASGQGGTEAFF.

V usage is TRBV19 and J usage is TRBJ2-1; TRBD1 matches at 8 bases. CDR1 and CDR2 (germline): LNHDA, SQIVND (reference sequence). The V gene end was trimmed by 3 bases and the J gene end by 7 bases; junction bases not matched to a gene: 8. The CDR3 extends over 15 amino acids. CDR3 DNA: TGTGCCAGTAGTATCTGGCAGGGGGCTAAGAATGAGCAGTTCTTC. Amino acid sequence: CASSIWQGAKNEQFF.

The chain joins TRBV12-3 or TRBV12-4 to TRBJ2-7; TRBD1 might be the D (5 bases). This CDR3 is built from 13 residues. Deletions cut 2 bases from V and 5 bases from J, with 10 bases between. CDR3 nucleotides: TGTGCCAGCAGTTTAATGAGGACAAACGAGCAGTACTTC. Protein: CASSLMRTNEQYF.

The chain recombines TRBV7-8 with TRBJ2-7, with D perhaps TRBD2 (6 bases). V was shortened by 5 bases and J by 4 bases, with 18 bases between the two germline ends. The CDR3 covers 15 residues. The germline V gene encodes CDR1 SGHVS and CDR2 FQNEAQ. For the CDR3, the DNA is TGTGCCAGCAGCCCGGGGACTCCCTCATTTTACGAGCAGTACTTC. Protein: CASSPGTPSFYEQYF.

The chain combines TRBV2 with TRBJ2-1; tentative D call: TRBD1 (5 bases). The CDR3 is 13 amino acids. V dropped 0 bases and J dropped 5 bases, with 5 bases sitting between them. Germline lookup yields CDR1 SNHLY and CDR2 FYNNEI. CDR3 nucleotide sequence: TGTGCCAGCAGTGAAGCAGGGGACAATGAGCAGTTCTTC. The encoded protein is CASSEAGDNEQFF.

The gene calls are TRBV19 and TRBJ2-1; D is perhaps TRBD2 (5 bases). Germline V CDR1 and CDR2: LNHDA, SQIVND (reference sequence). This CDR3 comprises 17 residues. V was trimmed by 4 bases and J by 0 bases, leaving 16 bases between them. The CDR3 coding sequence is TGTGCCAGTAGTAGAGGAAGCGGAGGAAGCTCCTACAATGAGCAGTTCTTC. Translating it yields CASSRGSGGSSYNEQFF.

This chain connects TRBV30 to TRBJ2-7; D possibly corresponds to TRBD2 (5 bases). The CDR3 is 14 amino acids. V was pared by 0 bases and J by 5 bases, with 14 bases between. Germline V gene data show CDR1 as GTSNPN and CDR2 as SVGIG (reference sequence). The DNA of the CDR3 is TGTGCCTGGAGTGTACTAGGACTTACAGACGAGCAGTACTTC. It encodes CAWSVLGLTDEQYF.

The chain uses TRBV20-1 and TRBJ1-3; D call uncertain. V was clipped by 3 bases and J by 6 bases, with 6 bases between them. CDR3 length: 11 amino acids. The germline CDR1 and CDR2 sequences are DFQATT and SNEGSKA (reference sequence). CDR3 sequence reads: CSASHKNTIYF. The CDR3 DNA sequence: TGCAGTGCTAGTCACAAAAACACCATATATTTT.

J is TRBJ2-3 and V is TRBV19; 11 bases line up with TRBD1. The length of the CDR3 is 15 residues. Germline trimming cut 6 bases from V and 4 bases from J; bases unmatched to any gene: 6. Per the germline V gene, CDR1 is LNHDA and CDR2 is SQIVND (reference sequence). The chain's CDR3 is CASRETGQGADTQYF. DNA of the CDR3: TGTGCCAGTAGGGAAACGGGACAGGGGGCAGATACGCAGTATTTT.

The genes are TRBV7-2 and TRBJ2-5; 9 bases fit TRBD2. The germline CDR1 and CDR2 sequences are SGHTA and FQGNSA. V was pared by 1 base and J by 4 bases, with 7 bases of the junction left unmatched. This CDR3 has 16 amino acids. The CDR3 loop reads CASSLVPAGGGETQYF. CDR3 coding DNA: TGTGCCAGCAGCTTAGTCCCAGCGGGAGGTGGAGAGACCCAGTACTTC.